This TCR beta chain originates from a study of T-cell reconstitution after alpha-beta-depleted transplantation in children. Trimming removed 6 bases from V and 1 base from J, with 6 bases in between. From germline, CDR1 is MGHRA and CDR2 YSYEKL. The CDR3 has 13 amino acids. This clonotype has more than one count but fewer than ten. Its antigen is unidentified. This may be a read error, as it is one base from a much larger clone. General observations from the study: Certain patients had high TCRbeta diversity at day 60, and it came from recipient T cells and thymic progenitors that survived. After transplant, at about two months, alpha-beta T cells were reportedly derived from several hundred expanded graft clones.

The library targeted TCRbeta and was prepared with unique molecular identifiers. TCRdb re-derived calls from the PCR reads in MiXCR, one entry per CDR3 protein. In the table there are about 980,000 distinct CDR3 sequences, around 30% of which are singletons. The origin of this receptor is a boy younger than two who had a stem cell transplant for SCID, so the T cells may come from the graft donor. The rearrangement joins TRBV4-1 to TRBJ2-2; D might be TRBD1 (5 bases). This sample comprised PBMCs, mostly from graft donor cells, obtained 360 days after TCRalphabeta/CD19-depleted stem cell transplant. CDR3 in amino acids: CASRTENTGELFF. DNA of the CDR3: TGCGCCAGCAGGACAGAGAACACCGGGGAGCTGTTTTTT.